This T cell receptor beta chain was observed in a study of T cell responses to AZD1222 COVID-19 vaccine. Whole-study findings and limits: The donors showed a predominance of white British ancestry and of females, with possible underestimation of clonal diversity.

This CDR3 comprises 23 residues. Here immunoSEQ multiplex PCR was the method, and the copy in TCRdb shows in-frame clones only, minus some. Seen here are some 140,000 clones, roughly nine tenths observed once, and the top ten hold 5.5%. In the case of this clone: Its antigen is not identified.

The receptor comes from an adult in good health. This sample comprised peripheral blood, obtained on day 0 of MenACWY control vaccination. The J gene is TRBJ1-5, the V gene TRBV21-1; TRBD1, as called in the table, went unchecked against the DNA. TRBV21-1 is assigned pseudogene status. The DNA of the CDR3 is TGTGCCAGCAGCCATAGGGTGGCCCGGACAGGTGAGGGGAGGAGGGCATGCAATCAGCCCCAGCATTTT. Amino acids: CASSHRVARTGEGRRACNQPQHF.